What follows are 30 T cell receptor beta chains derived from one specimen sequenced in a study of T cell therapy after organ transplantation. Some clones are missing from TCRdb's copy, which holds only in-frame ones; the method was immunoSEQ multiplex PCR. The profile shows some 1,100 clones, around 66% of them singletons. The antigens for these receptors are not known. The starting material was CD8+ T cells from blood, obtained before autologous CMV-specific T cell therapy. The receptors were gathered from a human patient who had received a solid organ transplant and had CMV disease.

The CDR3 bases are TGTGCCAGCAGCTCCTACAGGGAATATACCCCTTATGGCTACACCTTC. Translation: CASSSYREYTPYGYTF. The chain recombines TRBV5-4 with TRBJ1-2, with a possible D match to TRBD1 (6 bases). From germline, CDR1 is SGHNT and CDR2 YYREEE (reference sequence). V gave up 3 bases and J gave up 5 bases, with 20 bases separating them. CDR3 length: 16 amino acids.

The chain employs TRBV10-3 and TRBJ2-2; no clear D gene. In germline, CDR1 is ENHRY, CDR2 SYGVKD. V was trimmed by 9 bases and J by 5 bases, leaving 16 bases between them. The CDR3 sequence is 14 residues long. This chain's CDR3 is CAIRRPTRTGELFF. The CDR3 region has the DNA TGTGCCATTAGACGACCCACCCGAACCGGGGAGCTGTTTTTT.

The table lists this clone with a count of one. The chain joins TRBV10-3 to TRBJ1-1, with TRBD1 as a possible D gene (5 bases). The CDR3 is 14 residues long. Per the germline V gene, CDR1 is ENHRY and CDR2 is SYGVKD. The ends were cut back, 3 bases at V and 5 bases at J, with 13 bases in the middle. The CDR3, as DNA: TGTGCCATCAGTGACTCGGGGCGGGGAACTGAAGCTTTCTTT. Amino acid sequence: CAISDSGRGTEAFF.

In DNA form, the CDR3 reads TGTGCCAGCCAAGGGTTTGGGCTAGCGGGTAGTTACGAGCAGTACTTC. Amino acid sequence: CASQGFGLAGSYEQYF. The rearrangement uses TRBV25-1 and TRBJ2-7; 8 nucleotides line up with TRBD2. This CDR3 is 16 amino acids long. The germline V gene has CDR1 MGHDK and CDR2 SYGVNS. Trimming cost V 8 bases and J 4 bases; bases outside gene matches: 16.

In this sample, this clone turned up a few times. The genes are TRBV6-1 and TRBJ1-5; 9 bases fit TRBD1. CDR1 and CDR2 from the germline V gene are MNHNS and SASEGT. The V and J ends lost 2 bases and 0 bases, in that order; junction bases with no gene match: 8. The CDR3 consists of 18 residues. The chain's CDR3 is CASSEMGQGRYSNQPQHF. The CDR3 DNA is TGTGCCAGCAGTGAAATGGGACAGGGAAGGTATAGCAATCAGCCCCAGCATTTT.

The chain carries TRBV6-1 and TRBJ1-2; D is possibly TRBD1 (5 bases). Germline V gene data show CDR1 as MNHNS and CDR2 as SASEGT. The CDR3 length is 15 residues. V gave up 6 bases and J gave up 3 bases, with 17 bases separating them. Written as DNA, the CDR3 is TGTGCCAGCAGAGAGGGTTCGGCGGGGGACTATGGCTACACCTTC. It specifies CASREGSAGDYGYTF.

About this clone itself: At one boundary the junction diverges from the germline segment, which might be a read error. CDR3 nucleotides: TGCGCCAGCAGGCCGGATCAGACAGGGTCAAACTATGGCTACACCTTC. This encodes CASRPDQTGSNYGYTF. This rearrangement joins TRBV5-4 to TRBJ1-2; 7 nucleotides line up with TRBD1. This CDR3 spans 16 amino acids. Germline V gene lookup returns CDR1 SGHNT and CDR2 YYREEE (reference sequence).

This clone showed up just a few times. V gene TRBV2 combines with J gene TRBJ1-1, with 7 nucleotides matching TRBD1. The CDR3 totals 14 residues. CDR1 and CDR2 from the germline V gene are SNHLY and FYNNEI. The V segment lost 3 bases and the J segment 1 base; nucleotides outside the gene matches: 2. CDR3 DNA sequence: TGTGCCAGCAGTGACAGGGGGGGGAACACTGAAGCTTTCTTT. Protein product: CASSDRGGNTEAFF.

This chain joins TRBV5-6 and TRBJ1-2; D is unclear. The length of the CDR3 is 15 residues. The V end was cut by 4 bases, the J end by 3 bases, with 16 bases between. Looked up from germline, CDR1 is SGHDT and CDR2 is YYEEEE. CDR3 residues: CASSLQVPTDYGYTF. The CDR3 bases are TGTGCCAGCAGCCTCCAGGTCCCTACCGACTATGGCTACACCTTC.

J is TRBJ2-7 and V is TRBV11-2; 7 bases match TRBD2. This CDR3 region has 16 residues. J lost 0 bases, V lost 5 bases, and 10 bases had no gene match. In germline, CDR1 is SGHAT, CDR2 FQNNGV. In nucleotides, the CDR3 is TGTGCCAGCAGCCGGGCGAGGGGACTACTCTCCTACGAGCAGTACTTC. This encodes CASSRARGLLSYEQYF.

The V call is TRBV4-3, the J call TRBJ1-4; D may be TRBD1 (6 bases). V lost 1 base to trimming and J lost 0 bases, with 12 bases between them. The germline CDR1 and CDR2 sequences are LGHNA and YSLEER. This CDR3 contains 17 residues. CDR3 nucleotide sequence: TGCGCCAGCAGCCAAGGACAGGTGATAGCAACTAATGAAAAACTGTTTTTT. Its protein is CASSQGQVIATNEKLFF.

CDR3 residues: CASSHGGVNNEQFF. In DNA, the CDR3 is TGTGCCAGCAGTCACGGCGGGGTGAACAATGAGCAGTTCTTC. This sequence joins TRBV11-2 and TRBJ2-1; D may be TRBD2 (6 bases). The V gene's germline CDR1 is SGHAT and CDR2 FQNNGV. V lost 6 bases and J lost 5, with 14 bases in between. The CDR3 consists of 14 residues.

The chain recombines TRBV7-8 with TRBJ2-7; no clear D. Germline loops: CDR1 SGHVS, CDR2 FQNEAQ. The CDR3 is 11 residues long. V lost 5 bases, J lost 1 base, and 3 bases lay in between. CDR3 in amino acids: CASSGSYEQYF. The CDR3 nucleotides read TGTGCCAGCAGCGGGTCCTACGAGCAGTACTTC.

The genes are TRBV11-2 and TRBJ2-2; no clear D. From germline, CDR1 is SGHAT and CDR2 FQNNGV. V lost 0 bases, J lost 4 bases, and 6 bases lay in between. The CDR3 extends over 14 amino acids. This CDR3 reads CASSLDGSTGELFF. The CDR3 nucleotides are TGTGCCAGCAGCTTAGATGGTAGCACCGGGGAGCTGTTTTTT.

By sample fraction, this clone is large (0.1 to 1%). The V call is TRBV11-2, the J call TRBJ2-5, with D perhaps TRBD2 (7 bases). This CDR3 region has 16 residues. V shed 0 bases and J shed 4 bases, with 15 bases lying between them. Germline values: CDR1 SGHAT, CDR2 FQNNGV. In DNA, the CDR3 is TGTGCCAGCAGCTTAGATCTGGGGGGGGGCCCAGAGACCCAGTACTTC. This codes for CASSLDLGGGPETQYF.

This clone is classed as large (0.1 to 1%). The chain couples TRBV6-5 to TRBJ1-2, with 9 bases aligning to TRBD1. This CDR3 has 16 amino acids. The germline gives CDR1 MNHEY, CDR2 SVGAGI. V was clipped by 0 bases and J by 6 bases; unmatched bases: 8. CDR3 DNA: TGTGCCAGCAGTTACTCGAATACAGGGGGCGGCAATGGCTACACCTTC. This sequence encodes CASSYSNTGGGNGYTF.

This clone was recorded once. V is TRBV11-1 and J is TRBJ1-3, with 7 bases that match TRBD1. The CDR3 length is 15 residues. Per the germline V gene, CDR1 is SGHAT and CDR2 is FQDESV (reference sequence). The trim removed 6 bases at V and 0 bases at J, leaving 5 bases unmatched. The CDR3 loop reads CASSTGTDSGNTIYF. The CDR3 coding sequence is TGTGCCAGCAGTACCGGGACAGACTCTGGAAACACCATATATTTT.

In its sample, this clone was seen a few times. The CDR3 reads CASSPSRDWDEQYF. The CDR3, as DNA: TGTGCCAGCAGCCCCAGTCGCGATTGGGACGAGCAGTACTTC. The chain is built from TRBV2 and TRBJ2-7, with D unclear. V was clipped by 6 bases and J by 5 bases, with 17 bases between them. This CDR3 has 14 residues. Germline CDR1 SNHLY, CDR2 FYNNEI.

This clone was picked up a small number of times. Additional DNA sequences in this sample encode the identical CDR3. The CDR3 region has the DNA TGTGCCAGCAGCTTTCGAACAGATACGCAGTATTTT. Its translation is CASSFRTDTQYF. The chain links TRBV11-2 to TRBJ2-3; no definite D call. V shed 3 bases and J shed 3 bases, with 4 bases lying between them. CDR1 and CDR2 from the germline V gene are SGHAT and FQNNGV. The CDR3 sequence is 12 residues long. Complete variable domain (other parts from reference TRBV11-2 and TRBJ2-3): EAGVAQSPRYKIIEKRQSVAFWCNPISGHATLYWYQQILGQGPKLLIQFQNNGVVDDSQLPKDRFSAERLKGVDSTLKIQPAKLEDSAVYLCASSFRTDTQYFGPGTRLTVL.

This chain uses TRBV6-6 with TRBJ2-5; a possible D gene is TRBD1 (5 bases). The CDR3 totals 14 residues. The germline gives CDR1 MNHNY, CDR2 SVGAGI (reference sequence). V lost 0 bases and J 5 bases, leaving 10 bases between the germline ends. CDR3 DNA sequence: TGTGCCAGCAGTTACTCGATAGGGGTCGAGACCCAGTACTTC. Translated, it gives CASSYSIGVETQYF.

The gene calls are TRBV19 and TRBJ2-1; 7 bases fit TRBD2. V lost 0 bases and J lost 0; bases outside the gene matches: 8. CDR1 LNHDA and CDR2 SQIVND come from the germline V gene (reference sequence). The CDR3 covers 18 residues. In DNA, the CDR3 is TGTGCCAGTAGTATAGATCCGACAGCGGGAAACTCCTACAATGAGCAGTTCTTC. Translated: CASSIDPTAGNSYNEQFF.

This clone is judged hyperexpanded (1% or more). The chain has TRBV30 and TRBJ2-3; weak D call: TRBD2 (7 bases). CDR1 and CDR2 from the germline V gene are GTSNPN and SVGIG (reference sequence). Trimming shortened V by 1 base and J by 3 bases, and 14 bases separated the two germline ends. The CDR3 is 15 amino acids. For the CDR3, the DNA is TGTGCCTGGAGTGCGTCGGGGGGCTTAACAGATACGCAGTATTTT. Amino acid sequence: CAWSASGGLTDTQYF.

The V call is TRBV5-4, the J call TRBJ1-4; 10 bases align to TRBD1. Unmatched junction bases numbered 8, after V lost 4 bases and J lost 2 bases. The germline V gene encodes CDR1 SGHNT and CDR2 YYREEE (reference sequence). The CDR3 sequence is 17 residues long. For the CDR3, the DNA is TGTGCCAGCAGCCAAGGCGGGACAGGGGCTACTAATGAAAAACTGTTTTTT. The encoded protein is CASSQGGTGATNEKLFF.

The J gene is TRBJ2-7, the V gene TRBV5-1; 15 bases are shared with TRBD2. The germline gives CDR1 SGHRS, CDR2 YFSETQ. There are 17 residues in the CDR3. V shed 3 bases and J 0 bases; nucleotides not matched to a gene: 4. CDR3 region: CASSSGTSGGHSYEQYF. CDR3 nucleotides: TGCGCCAGCAGCTCAGGGACTAGCGGGGGGCACTCCTACGAGCAGTACTTC.

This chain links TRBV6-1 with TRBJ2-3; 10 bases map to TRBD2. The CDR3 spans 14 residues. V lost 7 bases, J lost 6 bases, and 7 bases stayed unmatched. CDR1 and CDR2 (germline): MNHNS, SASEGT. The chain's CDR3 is CASTRGAGGDTQYF. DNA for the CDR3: TGTGCCAGCACCCGCGGAGCGGGAGGGGATACGCAGTATTTT.

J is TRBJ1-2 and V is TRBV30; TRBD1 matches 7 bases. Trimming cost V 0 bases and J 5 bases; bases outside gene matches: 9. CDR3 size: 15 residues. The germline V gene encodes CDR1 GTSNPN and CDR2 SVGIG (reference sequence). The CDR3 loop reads CAWSVLQGNTYGYTF. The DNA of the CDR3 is TGTGCCTGGAGTGTATTACAGGGGAATACTTATGGCTACACCTTC.

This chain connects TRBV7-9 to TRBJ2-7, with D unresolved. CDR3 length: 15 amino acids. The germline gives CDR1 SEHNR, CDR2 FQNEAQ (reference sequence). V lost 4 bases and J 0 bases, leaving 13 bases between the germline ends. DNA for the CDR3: TGTGCCAGCAGCTACTTCCGCGAGAGCTCCTACGAGCAGTACTTC. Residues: CASSYFRESSYEQYF.

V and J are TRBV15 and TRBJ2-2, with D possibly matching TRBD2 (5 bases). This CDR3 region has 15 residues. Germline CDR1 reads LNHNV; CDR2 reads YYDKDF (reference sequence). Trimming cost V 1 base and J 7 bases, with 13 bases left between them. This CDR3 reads CATSRVASSNGELFF. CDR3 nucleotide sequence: TGTGCCACCAGCAGAGTAGCGTCCAGTAACGGGGAGCTGTTTTTT.

The CDR3 sequence: CASSLQTGGTDTQYF. Here the CDR3 DNA reads TGTGCCAGCAGCTTACAGACAGGGGGGACAGATACGCAGTATTTT. This rearrangement joins TRBV11-3 to TRBJ2-3, with 9 bases identical to TRBD1. Trimming cost V 2 bases and J 3 bases; bases outside gene matches: 3. The germline V gene has CDR1 SGHNT and CDR2 YENEEA. The CDR3 is made up of 15 amino acids.

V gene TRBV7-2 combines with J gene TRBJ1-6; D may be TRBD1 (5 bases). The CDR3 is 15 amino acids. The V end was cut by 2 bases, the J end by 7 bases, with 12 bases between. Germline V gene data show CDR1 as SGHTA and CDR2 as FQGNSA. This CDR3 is CASSLLEGENSPLHF. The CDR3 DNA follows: TGTGCCAGCAGCTTATTGGAAGGGGAAAATTCACCCCTCCACTTT.